This TCR beta chain was retrieved from a study of CD8+CD57+ T cells in acquired aplastic anemia. The V gene end was trimmed by 5 bases and the J gene end by 5 bases; junction bases not matched to a gene: 15. This CDR3 spans 17 amino acids. CDR1 is MDHEN and CDR2 is SYDVKM in the germline V gene. Selection for sequencing was limited to patients who had shown CD8+CD57+ cell expansion by flow cytometry. The study profiled TCR beta VDJ and CDR3 using genomic DNA as template. Using its own MiXCR run on the reads, TCRdb lists one record per CDR3 protein. Among fewer than 250,000 distinct CDR3 sequences listed, approximately 45% were seen once.

The specimen sequenced was sorted CD4+, CD8+, or CD8+CD57+ T cells (not recorded which) from PBMCs. V is TRBV28 and J is TRBJ1-5; 7 positions match TRBD1. This TCR came from a human donor with aplastic anemia. The CDR3 sequence: CASSPPPHRGGDQPQHF. CDR3 sequence (DNA): TGTGCCAGCAGTCCCCCCCCACACAGGGGCGGTGATCAGCCCCAGCATTTT.